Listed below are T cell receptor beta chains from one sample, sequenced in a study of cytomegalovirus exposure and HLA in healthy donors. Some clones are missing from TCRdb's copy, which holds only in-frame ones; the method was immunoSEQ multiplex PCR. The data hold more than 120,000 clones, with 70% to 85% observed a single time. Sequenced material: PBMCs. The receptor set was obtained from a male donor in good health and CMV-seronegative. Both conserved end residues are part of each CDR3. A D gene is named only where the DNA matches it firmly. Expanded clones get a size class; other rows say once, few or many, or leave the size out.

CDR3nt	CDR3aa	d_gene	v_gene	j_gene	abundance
TGTGCCAGCAGCTTAGCGGTCCCTGAGGGAAACTATGGCTACACCTTC	CASSLAVPEGNYGYTF	.	TRBV7-8	TRBJ1-2	.
TGTGCCAGCAGCTACAGAGAGACCCAGTACTTC	CASSYRETQYF	.	TRBV7-2	TRBJ2-5	.
TGTGCCAGCAGCCGGACTAGCGGGAAATCCTACGAGCAGTACTTC	CASSRTSGKSYEQYF	TRBD2	TRBV7-2	TRBJ2-7	once
TGTGCCAGCAGCCGAGGGCTGTTCAATCAGCCCCAGCATTTT	CASSRGLFNQPQHF	.	TRBV28	TRBJ1-5	.
TGTGCCAGCAGTTACCTTCGCGGGAGTGGATACGAGCAGTACTTC	CASSYLRGSGYEQYF	TRBD2	TRBV6-5	TRBJ2-7	.
TGTGCCAGCAGCCCCGACAGGGTGGGCACCTACGAGCAGTACTTC	CASSPDRVGTYEQYF	TRBD1	TRBV11-2	TRBJ2-7	.
TGCGCCTCCAACGGACCAGGGTGCACAGATACGCAGTATTTT	CASNGPGCTDTQYF	.	TRBV23-1	TRBJ2-3	.
TGTGCCAGCAGCTTAGCCCCCTTTACTAGCGGGCCCACCGGGGAGCTGTTTTTT	CASSLAPFTSGPTGELFF	TRBD2	TRBV7-2	TRBJ2-2	few
TGTGCCAGCTCATCGACCGGACAGGGGGGGACCGGGGAGCTGTTTTTT	CASSSTGQGGTGELFF	TRBD1	TRBV18	TRBJ2-2	once
TGTGCCAGCGGGGGGACTAGCGGGAGGGCGGCGGGTGAGCAGTTCTTC	CASGGTSGRAAGEQFF	TRBD2	TRBV2	TRBJ2-1	.
TGTGCCAGCAGCGTCGGACAGGGGACTAGGTATGGCTACACCTTC	CASSVGQGTRYGYTF	TRBD1	TRBV7-9	TRBJ1-2	.
TGTGCCAGCAGTTTTCAGACTAGCAGCTCCTACGAGCAGTACTTC	CASSFQTSSSYEQYF	TRBD2	TRBV27	TRBJ2-7	once
TGTGCCAGCAGGACTAGCGGGAGTGGGGACTCGGGGGAGCAGTACTTC	CASRTSGSGDSGEQYF	TRBD2	TRBV2	TRBJ2-7	once
TGTGCCAGCAGCCACTCGCGGGGACCTGAAGCTTTCTTT	CASSHSRGPEAFF	.	TRBV7-9	TRBJ1-1	.
TGTGCCAGTAGTATAGGGACAGGGTGGTCTGGGGCCAACGTCCTGACTTTC	CASSIGTGWSGANVLTF	TRBD1	TRBV19	TRBJ2-6	.
TGTGCCAGCAGCTTGTCAGGGGAGCCCCAGCATTTT	CASSLSGEPQHF	.	TRBV7-9	TRBJ1-5	.
TGTGCCAGTAGTATATGGGGCGCTTCGGGTCGAGAGCAGTTCTTC	CASSIWGASGREQFF	.	TRBV19	TRBJ2-1	.
TGTGCCAGCAGCCCCCGGGGACTAGCGGGCGCTTGGGGGCAGTTCTTC	CASSPRGLAGAWGQFF	TRBD2	TRBV27	TRBJ2-1	.
TGTGCCAGCAGTTTAAACTTTAACTACGAGCAGTACTTC	CASSLNFNYEQYF	.	TRBV28	TRBJ2-7	.
TGTGCCAGCAGTCGGGAGTACGAGCAGTACTTC	CASSREYEQYF	.	TRBV28	TRBJ2-7	.
TGTGCCATCAGTGATATACCGGGACAGAGATCTAACTATGGCTACACCTTC	CAISDIPGQRSNYGYTF	TRBD1	TRBV10-3	TRBJ1-2	.
TGCGCCAGCAGCCAAGACTCCGGGACACCAAGCCTCCAAGAGACCCAGTACTTC	CASSQDSGTPSLQETQYF	.	TRBV4-1	TRBJ2-5	once
TGCGCCAGCAGCGGACAGTCAGGAAACACCATATATTTT	CASSGQSGNTIYF	.	TRBV4-1	TRBJ1-3	.
TGCAGCGTTGAGACGGGACTAGCTATCACCGGGGAGCTGTTTTTT	CSVETGLAITGELFF	TRBD2	TRBV29-1	TRBJ2-2	.
TGTGCCAGCACCCCCCGGGAATATAATTCACCCCTCCACTTT	CASTPREYNSPLHF	.	TRBV6-5	TRBJ1-6	.
TGTGCCAGCAGCGTAAACGATAGAAACATTCAGTACTTC	CASSVNDRNIQYF	.	TRBV7-6	TRBJ2-4	once
TGTGCCAGCAGTTCGGGTGGACTAATTTTCTTC	CASSSGGLIFF	.	TRBV5-6	TRBJ2-1	.
TGTGCCAGCAGTTTAGTCGGGACAGGGTATGGCTACACCTTC	CASSLVGTGYGYTF	TRBD1	TRBV28	TRBJ1-2	.
TGTGCCAGCAGTAATGCGGGGTCGAACACCGGGGAGCTGTTTTTT	CASSNAGSNTGELFF	.	TRBV28	TRBJ2-2	.
TGTGCCATCAGTGATTTGGACAGGAATCAGCCCCAGCATTTT	CAISDLDRNQPQHF	TRBD1	TRBV10-3	TRBJ1-5	.
TGTGCCAGCAGCGGTAGTGGGAGATTGAACACTGAAGCTTTCTTT	CASSGSGRLNTEAFF	.	TRBV7-8	TRBJ1-1	.
TGCGCCAGCAGCCAAGAGGACTTCTCTGGAAACACCATATATTTT	CASSQEDFSGNTIYF	.	TRBV4-3	TRBJ1-3	.
TGTGCCAGTAGGGGACAGGCGTCCGGGGAGACCCAGTACTTC	CASRGQASGETQYF	TRBD1	TRBV19	TRBJ2-5	.
TGTGCCAGCAGCCCGGGGGGACTAGCGGGATCCTACGAGCAGTACTTC	CASSPGGLAGSYEQYF	TRBD2	TRBV9	TRBJ2-7	once
TGTGCCAGCAGATATTCAACAGGGGCTATCAATCAGCCCCAGCATTTT	CASRYSTGAINQPQHF	TRBD1	TRBV27	TRBJ1-5	.
TGTGCCAGCAGTACCGACAGGGTTGGGAAGCCCCAGCATTTT	CASSTDRVGKPQHF	TRBD1	TRBV6-5	TRBJ1-5	.
TGTGCCAGCTCACCACCGGTGGGGGCCTTGGAGTATGAGCAGTTCTTC	CASSPPVGALEYEQFF	.	TRBV18	TRBJ2-1	.
TGTGCCAGCAGTTACTCGGAGGGTAATCAGCCCCAGCATTTT	CASSYSEGNQPQHF	.	TRBV6-5	TRBJ1-5	.
TGTGCCAGCAGCCTAATGGAGGGTGCAGCCGAGCAGTACTTC	CASSLMEGAAEQYF	.	TRBV11-1	TRBJ2-7	.
TGTGCCAGCAGCAAAGTCCGTCGGCAGGGGCGCCCCCATAACGGGGAGCTGTTTTTT	CASSKVRRQGRPHNGELFF	.	TRBV21-1	TRBJ2-2	few
TGTGCCAGCAGCGATAACCCGGGACTAGCGGGAGGCACTAGCACAGATACGCAGTATTTT	CASSDNPGLAGGTSTDTQYF	TRBD2	TRBV13	TRBJ2-3	.
TGTGCCAGCAGCCCTACGAACTCCGAGCAGTACTTC	CASSPTNSEQYF	.	TRBV7-2	TRBJ2-7	few
TGTGCCTGGGGACTAGCGGGAGTGGGAGAGCAGTACTTC	CAWGLAGVGEQYF	TRBD2	TRBV30	TRBJ2-7	.
TGTGCCACCAGCAATACAGACAGGGTAGCTCAGCCCCAGCATTTT	CATSNTDRVAQPQHF	TRBD1	TRBV15	TRBJ1-5	.
TGTGCCTGGAGGGCATCTAGCGGCACAGATACGCAGTATTTT	CAWRASSGTDTQYF	.	TRBV30	TRBJ2-3	.
TGTGCCAGCAGTTCTAGCCTACAAGAGACCCAGTACTTC	CASSSSLQETQYF	.	TRBV6-1	TRBJ2-5	.
TGTGCCTCAGCGCCGGGAGGGGGTTACTACGAGCAGTACTTC	CASAPGGGYYEQYF	TRBD2	TRBV27	TRBJ2-7	.
TGTGCCAGCAGTCCCCCAGGGTTCACTGAAGCTTTCTTT	CASSPPGFTEAFF	.	TRBV28	TRBJ1-1	.
TGTGCCAGTCTATTGACTGGTAGCGGGAATGAGCAGTTCTTC	CASLLTGSGNEQFF	TRBD2	TRBV6-1	TRBJ2-1	.
TGCGCCAGCAGTGAATTGTGGGACAGCCCCACAGATACGCAGTATTTT	CASSELWDSPTDTQYF	TRBD1	TRBV10-2	TRBJ2-3	.
TGTGCCAGCAGCCCTCGTTGGGGAGGTGACGGAAACACCATATATTTT	CASSPRWGGDGNTIYF	.	TRBV9	TRBJ1-3	.
TGTGCCAGCAGCCAAGAGAATAGACACAATGAAAAACTGTTTTTT	CASSQENRHNEKLFF	.	TRBV14	TRBJ1-4	.
TGTGCCAGCAGTGAAACCAATCGGGAACGGGAGTTCTTC	CASSETNREREFF	.	TRBV25-1	TRBJ2-1	few
TGTGCCAGCAGTTCGGGGAACACTGAAGCTTTCTTT	CASSSGNTEAFF	.	TRBV28	TRBJ1-1	.
TGTGCCAGCAGAGAACTGAACCTAGGGGGTAATTCACCCCTCCACTTT	CASRELNLGGNSPLHF	.	TRBV21-1	TRBJ1-6	.
TGTGCCAGCAGCCCCCGGGGGAATTCCAACACCGGGGAGCTGTTTTTT	CASSPRGNSNTGELFF	.	TRBV7-2	TRBJ2-2	.
TGTGCCACCAGCGCCCCCCACTTGAGCTCCTACAATGAGCAGTTCTTC	CATSAPHLSSYNEQFF	.	TRBV15	TRBJ2-1	.
TGCGGGACAGCCTCTGGAAACACCATATATTTT	CGTASGNTIYF	TRBD1	TRBV30	TRBJ1-3	.
TGCGCCAGCAGTATGGGACAGTCCTACGAGCAGTACTTC	CASSMGQSYEQYF	TRBD1	TRBV10-1	TRBJ2-7	.